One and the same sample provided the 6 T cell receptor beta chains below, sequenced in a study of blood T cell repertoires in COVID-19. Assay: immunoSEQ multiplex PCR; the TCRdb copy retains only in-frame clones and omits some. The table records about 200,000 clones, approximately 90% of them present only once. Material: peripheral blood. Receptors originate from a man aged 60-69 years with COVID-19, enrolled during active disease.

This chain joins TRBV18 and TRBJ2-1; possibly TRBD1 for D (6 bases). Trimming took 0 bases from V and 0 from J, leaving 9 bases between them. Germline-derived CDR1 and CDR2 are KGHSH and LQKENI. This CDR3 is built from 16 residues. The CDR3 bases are TGTGCCAGCTCACCACCGGGGGCGAGCTCCTACAATGAGCAGTTCTTC. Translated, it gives CASSPPGASSYNEQFF.

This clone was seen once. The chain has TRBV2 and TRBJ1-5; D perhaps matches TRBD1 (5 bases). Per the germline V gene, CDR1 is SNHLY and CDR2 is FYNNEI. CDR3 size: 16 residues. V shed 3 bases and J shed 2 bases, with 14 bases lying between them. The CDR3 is CASSDRGSHGNQPQHF. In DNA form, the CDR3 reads TGTGCCAGCAGTGATAGGGGATCCCATGGCAATCAGCCCCAGCATTTT. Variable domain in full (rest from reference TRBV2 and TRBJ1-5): EPEVTQTPSHQVTQMGQEVILRCVPISNHLYFYWYRQILGQKVEFLVSFYNNEISEKSEIFDDQFSVERPDGSNFTLKIRSTKLEDSAMYFCASSDRGSHGNQPQHFGDGTRLSIL.

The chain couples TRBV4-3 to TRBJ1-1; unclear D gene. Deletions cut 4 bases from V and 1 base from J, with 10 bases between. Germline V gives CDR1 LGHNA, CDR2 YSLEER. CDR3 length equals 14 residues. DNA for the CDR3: TGCGCCAGCAGCCGAGACACAGAGAACACTGAAGCTTTCTTT. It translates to CASSRDTENTEAFF.

For the CDR3, the DNA is TGCGCCAGCAGTGAGTTTGAGTCCAACTCGTACAATGAGCAGTTCTTC. As protein: CASSEFESNSYNEQFF. V gene TRBV10-1 combines with J gene TRBJ2-1; no clear D gene. CDR1 is WNHNN, CDR2 SYGVQD, per germline (reference sequence). The CDR3 spans 16 residues. The V and J ends lost 1 base and 4 bases respectively, with 14 bases between them.

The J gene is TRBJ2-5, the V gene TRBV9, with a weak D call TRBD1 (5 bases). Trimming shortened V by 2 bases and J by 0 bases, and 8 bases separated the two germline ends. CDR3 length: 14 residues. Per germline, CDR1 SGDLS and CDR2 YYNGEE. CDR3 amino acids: CASSVAGNQETQYF. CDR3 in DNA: TGTGCCAGCAGCGTTGCAGGGAACCAAGAGACCCAGTACTTC.

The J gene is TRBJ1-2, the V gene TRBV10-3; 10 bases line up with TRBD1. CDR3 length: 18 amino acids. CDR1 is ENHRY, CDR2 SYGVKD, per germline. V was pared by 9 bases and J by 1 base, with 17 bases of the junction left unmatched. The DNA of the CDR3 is TGTGCCATTGCTTCGGGATTGACCGGGACAGGGGATAACTATGGCTACACCTTC. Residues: CAIASGLTGTGDNYGYTF.